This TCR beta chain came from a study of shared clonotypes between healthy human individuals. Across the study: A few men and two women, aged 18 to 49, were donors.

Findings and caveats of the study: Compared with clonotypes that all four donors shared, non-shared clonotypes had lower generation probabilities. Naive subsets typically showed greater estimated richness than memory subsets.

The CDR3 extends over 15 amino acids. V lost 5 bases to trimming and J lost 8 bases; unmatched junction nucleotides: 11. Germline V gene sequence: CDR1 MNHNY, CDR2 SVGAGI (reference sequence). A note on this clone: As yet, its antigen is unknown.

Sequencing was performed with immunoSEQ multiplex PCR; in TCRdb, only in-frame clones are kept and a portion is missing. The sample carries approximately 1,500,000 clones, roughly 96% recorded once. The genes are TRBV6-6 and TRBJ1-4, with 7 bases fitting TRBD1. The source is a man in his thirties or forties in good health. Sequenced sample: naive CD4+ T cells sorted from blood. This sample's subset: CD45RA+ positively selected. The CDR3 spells CASSGLTGSGEKLFF. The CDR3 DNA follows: TGTGCCAGCAGTGGCCTGACAGGGTCTGGAGAAAAACTGTTTTTT.